Listed below are T cell receptor beta chains from one sample, sequenced in a study of T cells after yellow fever vaccination. TCRdb re-called the 5' RACE reads with MiXCR, one entry per CDR3 protein. Of over 250,000 distinct CDR3 sequences in the sample, 5.2% were seen once. The sequences come from CD4+ T cells sorted from PBMCs, collected on the day of the yellow fever booster vaccination. The receptors were gathered from a man in his late teens or twenties who received the YFV17D yellow fever vaccine. CDR3s include the opening cysteine and the closing phenylalanine or tryptophan. Fields, in order: clone size, J gene, V gene, D gene, CDR3 protein, CDR3 DNA. The D gene is left open where the match is weak. Some rows mark clone size as missing; the rest say once, few, many or name a class of expanded clone.

size: few; J: TRBJ1-3; V: TRBV6-6; D: .; CDR3: CASSDGRGPRRHTIYF; DNA: TGTGCCAGCAGCGACGGCCGAGGGCCCAGGAGGCACACCATATATTTT
size: .; J: TRBJ2-1; V: TRBV9; D: .; CDR3: CASSVAGGSSYNEQFF; DNA: TGTGCCAGCAGCGTAGCTGGGGGGAGCTCCTACAATGAGCAGTTCTTC
size: .; J: TRBJ2-3; V: TRBV29-1; D: TRBD2; CDR3: CSVGVAGGSTDTQYF; DNA: TGCAGCGTTGGGGTAGCGGGGGGAAGCACAGATACGCAGTATTTT
size: many; J: TRBJ1-5; V: TRBV15; D: TRBD1; CDR3: CATSRGQGEINPPNQPQHF; DNA: TGTGCCACCAGCAGAGGACAGGGGGAGATTAATCCTCCCAATCAGCCCCAGCATTTT
size: few; J: TRBJ1-1; V: TRBV7-9; D: .; CDR3: CASSPLRVENTEAFF; DNA: TGTGCCAGCAGCCCCCTGAGGGTAGAGAACACTGAAGCTTTCTTT
size: medium-sized; J: TRBJ2-7; V: TRBV5-1; D: .; CDR3: CASSPLGEQYF; DNA: TGCGCCAGCAGCCCCCTCGGAGAGCAGTACTTC
size: .; J: TRBJ2-3; V: TRBV5-1; D: .; CDR3: CASSFGSAAQYF; DNA: TGCGCCAGCAGCTTTGGTAGCGCGGCGCAGTATTTT
size: many; J: TRBJ1-3; V: TRBV11-2; D: .; CDR3: CASSIARSGNTIYF; DNA: TGTGCCAGCAGCATAGCCAGATCTGGAAACACCATATATTTT
size: few; J: TRBJ1-1; V: TRBV5-4; D: .; CDR3: CASSLPKGDSLGSEAFF; DNA: TGTGCCAGCAGCCTGCCTAAAGGGGACTCACTCGGTAGTGAAGCTTTCTTT
size: .; J: TRBJ1-2; V: TRBV20-1; D: .; CDR3: CSARSVNYGYTF; DNA: TGCAGTGCTAGATCGGTCAACTATGGCTACACCTTC
size: .; J: TRBJ2-2; V: TRBV6-1; D: TRBD2; CDR3: CASSELAGVNTGELFF; DNA: TGTGCCAGCAGCGAACTAGCGGGGGTGAACACCGGGGAGCTGTTTTTT
size: many; J: TRBJ2-2; V: TRBV4-3; D: TRBD1; CDR3: CASSPLAGQGVGSTGELFF; DNA: TGCGCCAGCAGCCCGCTGGCGGGACAGGGTGTAGGGAGCACCGGGGAGCTGTTTTTT
size: few; J: TRBJ1-1; V: TRBV5-1; D: .; CDR3: CASSLLGSTEAFF; DNA: TGCGCCAGCAGCTTGTTGGGGAGCACTGAAGCTTTCTTT
size: .; J: TRBJ1-5; V: TRBV12-3/TRBV12-4; D: TRBD1; CDR3: CASSSWTGSRNQPQHF; DNA: TGTGCCAGCAGTTCTTGGACAGGTTCACGGAATCAGCCCCAGCATTTT
size: many; J: TRBJ1-4; V: TRBV5-1; D: .; CDR3: CASSLAAVIGTGNEKLFF; DNA: TGCGCCAGCAGCTTGGCCGCGGTAATAGGCACAGGGAACGAAAAACTGTTTTTT
size: .; J: TRBJ1-2; V: TRBV18; D: .; CDR3: CASSPGQRDGYTF; DNA: TGTGCCAGCTCACCCGGACAGAGAGATGGCTACACCTTC
size: .; J: TRBJ1-1; V: TRBV5-1; D: .; CDR3: CASSLGYSEAFF; DNA: TGCGCCAGCAGCTTGGGGTATTCTGAAGCTTTCTTT
size: many; J: TRBJ2-1; V: TRBV10-3; D: .; CDR3: CAISESDSMSEQFF; DNA: TGTGCCATCAGTGAGTCAGATTCGATGAGTGAGCAGTTCTTC
size: .; J: TRBJ2-2; V: TRBV5-1; D: TRBD2; CDR3: CASSSRTSGDRELFF; DNA: TGCGCCAGCAGCTCTAGGACTAGCGGGGATCGGGAGCTGTTTTTT
size: many; J: TRBJ2-2; V: TRBV4-3; D: TRBD2; CDR3: CASSQETSGGITGELFF; DNA: TGCGCCAGCAGCCAAGAGACTAGCGGGGGTATAACCGGGGAGCTGTTTTTT
size: .; J: TRBJ1-5; V: TRBV4-3; D: .; CDR3: CASSQEGFGQPQHF; DNA: TGCGCCAGCAGCCAAGAGGGGTTCGGTCAGCCCCAGCATTTT
size: many; J: TRBJ1-4; V: TRBV7-9; D: TRBD1; CDR3: CASSRTGRSALNEKLFF; DNA: TGTGCCAGCAGCCGGACAGGAAGGTCCGCCTTAAATGAAAAACTGTTTTTT
size: many; J: TRBJ2-1; V: TRBV10-3; D: .; CDR3: CAISSQNRVGYNEQFF; DNA: TGTGCCATCAGTTCTCAAAACAGGGTAGGCTACAATGAGCAGTTCTTC
size: .; J: TRBJ1-2; V: TRBV18; D: TRBD1; CDR3: CASSPQNSPRQGASGYTF; DNA: TGTGCCAGCTCACCACAGAACTCCCCGAGACAGGGGGCAAGTGGCTACACCTTC
size: few; J: TRBJ2-3; V: TRBV5-4; D: TRBD2; CDR3: CASSLEAGADTQYF; DNA: TGTGCCAGCAGCTTGGAGGCGGGGGCAGATACGCAGTATTTT
size: many; J: TRBJ1-2; V: TRBV7-2; D: .; CDR3: CASSHRGGEGYGYTF; DNA: TGTGCCAGCAGCCATAGGGGCGGGGAAGGTTATGGCTACACCTTC
size: many; J: TRBJ2-5; V: TRBV18; D: TRBD2; CDR3: CASSPGLVETQYF; DNA: TGTGCCAGCTCACCAGGACTAGTTGAGACCCAGTACTTC
size: .; J: TRBJ1-4; V: TRBV6-1; D: TRBD1; CDR3: CASSANRGVEKLFF; DNA: TGTGCCAGCAGTGCCAACAGGGGGGTTGAAAAACTGTTTTTT
size: few; J: TRBJ1-1; V: TRBV7-2; D: .; CDR3: CASSTSPNGDTEAFF; DNA: TGTGCCAGCAGCACTTCCCCTAACGGTGATACTGAAGCTTTCTTT
size: .; J: TRBJ2-3; V: TRBV20-1; D: .; CDR3: CSARGVGRDTQYF; DNA: TGCAGTGCTAGGGGGGTCGGGAGAGATACGCAGTATTTT
size: few; J: TRBJ2-7; V: TRBV20-1; D: .; CDR3: CSANPWHYEQYF; DNA: TGCAGTGCTAACCCATGGCACTACGAGCAGTACTTC
size: .; J: TRBJ1-2; V: TRBV2; D: .; CDR3: CASSIRVGYTF; DNA: TGTGCCAGCAGTATTAGGGTTGGCTACACCTTC
size: few; J: TRBJ2-6; V: TRBV5-1; D: .; CDR3: CASNPVGSGANVLTF; DNA: TGCGCCAGCAACCCCGTGGGGTCGGGGGCCAACGTCCTGACTTTC
size: many; J: TRBJ2-1; V: TRBV20-1; D: .; CDR3: CSAPGDAYGDEQFF; DNA: TGCAGTGCCCCGGGGGACGCGTACGGCGATGAGCAGTTCTTC
size: few; J: TRBJ1-1; V: TRBV11-2; D: .; CDR3: CASSSMFRTPNTEAFF; DNA: TGTGCCAGCAGCTCCATGTTTCGGACCCCGAACACTGAAGCTTTCTTT
size: many; J: TRBJ2-1; V: TRBV7-8; D: .; CDR3: CASSLVGSSYNEQFF; DNA: TGTGCCAGCAGCTTAGTCGGGAGCTCCTACAATGAGCAGTTCTTC